The 19 T cell receptor beta chains reported below all come from one sample, sequenced in a study of T-cell reconstitution after alpha-beta-depleted transplantation in children. Construction of the TCRbeta library involved unique molecular identifiers. TCRdb passed the PCR reads through MiXCR, listing each CDR3 protein once. The table lists roughly 420,000 distinct CDR3 sequences, about 17% of them singletons. The starting material was PBMCs, mostly from graft donor cells, obtained 360 days after TCRalphabeta/CD19-depleted stem cell transplant. Every receptor here comes from a boy under three years old who had a stem cell transplant for Wiskott-Aldrich syndrome, so the T cells may come from the graft donor.

This sequence joins TRBV7-9 and TRBJ2-7; TRBD2 is a possible D gene (6 bases). Germline-derived CDR1 and CDR2 are SEHNR and FQNEAQ (reference sequence). The V end was cut by 4 bases, the J end by 3 bases, with 19 bases between. CDR3 length equals 16 residues. CDR3 DNA sequence: TGTGCCAGCAGCTCTACCCCGCGGGGAGACGACTACGAGCAGTACTTC. It encodes CASSSTPRGDDYEQYF. Full variable domain (missing parts from reference TRBV7-9 and TRBJ2-7): DTGVSQNPRHKITKRGQNVTFRCDPISEHNRLYWYRQTLGQGPEFLTYFQNEAQLEKSRLLSDRFSAERPKGSFSTLEIQRTEQGDSAMYLCASSSTPRGDDYEQYFGPGTRLTVT.

This clonotype turned up a few times. The CDR3, as DNA: TGCGCCAGCAGCCAAGGACACCTTAACTATGGCTACACCTTC. Translating it yields CASSQGHLNYGYTF. The chain is built from TRBV4-3 and TRBJ1-2, with no clear D. V gave up 1 base and J gave up 1 base, with 7 bases separating them. The CDR3 totals 14 residues. The germline gives CDR1 LGHNA, CDR2 YSLEER.

This clonotype was found a few times. The chain joins TRBV20-1 to TRBJ1-5, with D perhaps matching TRBD1 (5 bases). CDR1 and CDR2 from the germline V gene are DFQATT and SNEGSKA (reference sequence). This CDR3 comprises 16 residues. V lost 0 bases and J lost 1, with 13 bases in between. The CDR3 DNA sequence: TGCAGTGCTAGAGATCGGCCAGGGTTCAGCAATCAGCCCCAGCATTTT. Translating it yields CSARDRPGFSNQPQHF.

The chain recombines TRBV27 with TRBJ2-1; D remains ambiguous. The CDR3 sequence is 11 residues long. Per the germline V gene, CDR1 is MNHEY and CDR2 is SMNVEV (reference sequence). The V and J ends lost 6 bases and 7 bases respectively, with 7 bases between them. The CDR3 sequence: CASSMGNEQFF. The DNA of the CDR3 is TGTGCCAGCAGCATGGGGAATGAGCAGTTCTTC.

This clonotype appeared a few times. The chain is built from TRBV9 and TRBJ2-7; perhaps TRBD2 as D (6 bases). V was trimmed by 4 bases and J by 2 bases, leaving 16 bases between them. The CDR3 runs to 15 residues. Germline-derived CDR1 and CDR2 are SGDLS and YYNGEE. In DNA, the CDR3 is TGTGCCAGCAGCCTGGGCGGGGCCCTTGCCTACGAGCAGTACTTC. As protein: CASSLGGALAYEQYF.

In DNA, the CDR3 is TGTGCCAGCAGCACTCGACAGAATGAGCAGTTCTTC. Encoded protein: CASSTRQNEQFF. The chain carries TRBV11-2 and TRBJ2-1, with D tentatively TRBD1 (5 bases). V was pared by 5 bases and J by 7 bases, with 9 bases between. CDR1 is SGHAT, CDR2 FQNNGV, per germline. CDR3 size: 12 residues.

This clonotype was counted only a few times. The chain is built from TRBV12-3 or TRBV12-4 and TRBJ2-2; the D gene is possibly TRBD2 (6 bases). Deletions cut 3 bases from V and 5 bases from J, with 13 bases between. The CDR3 has 15 amino acids. CDR3 sequence: CASSFRTRGTGELFF. The CDR3 DNA reads as TGTGCCAGCAGTTTTAGGACTCGGGGGACCGGGGAGCTGTTTTTT.

The V and J genes are TRBV12-3 or TRBV12-4 and TRBJ2-7; the D gene is possibly TRBD1 (7 bases). There are 13 residues in the CDR3. V dropped 6 bases and J dropped 2 bases, with 11 bases sitting between them. The CDR3 DNA reads as TGTGCCAGCAGGCGGGACAGTGCCTACGAGCAGTACTTC. Translated: CASRRDSAYEQYF.

The CDR3 protein is CASSQAGSGANVLTF. CDR3 DNA: TGTGCCAGCAGCCAAGCGGGATCTGGGGCCAACGTCCTGACTTTC. The V gene is TRBV4-2, the J gene TRBJ2-6; weak D call: TRBD2 (5 bases). Trimming stripped 1 base from V and 1 base from J, with 5 bases between. Per germline, CDR1 LGHNA and CDR2 YNFKEQ. The CDR3 spans 15 residues.

About this clonotype itself: A junction boundary mismatches the germline segment, possibly from a read error. This rearrangement joins TRBV3-1 to TRBJ2-2; D might be TRBD2 (6 bases). Germline V gene data show CDR1 as LGHDT and CDR2 as YNNKEL (reference sequence). This CDR3 has 14 amino acids. The CDR3 sequence is CASGQEGWSGELFF. The CDR3 coding sequence is TGTGCCAGCGGCCAGGAGGGATGGTCCGGGGAGCTGTTTTTT.

The chain links TRBV18 to TRBJ2-4; 7 nucleotides agree with TRBD2. CDR3 length: 16 residues. V dropped 3 bases and J dropped 1; count of bases not matched to a gene: 6. Germline V gene data show CDR1 as KGHSH and CDR2 as LQKENI. The CDR3 DNA reads TGTGCCAGCTCACCGGGCAGCGGGAAGGCCAAAAACATTCAGTACTTC. Amino acid sequence: CASSPGSGKAKNIQYF.

This clonotype was found a few times. The rearrangement joins TRBV5-1 to TRBJ2-2, with D possibly TRBD1 on 5 matching bases. Germline CDR1 is SGHRS and CDR2 is YFSETQ. The CDR3 runs to 14 residues. Trimming took 0 bases from V and 5 from J, leaving 8 bases between them. The CDR3 is CASSLGQRTGELFF. The CDR3 nucleotides are TGCGCCAGCAGCTTGGGACAGAGGACCGGGGAGCTGTTTTTT.

This clonotype was seen a handful of times. This chain links TRBV7-9 with TRBJ2-7, with 13 bases that match TRBD2. The germline CDR1 and CDR2 sequences are SEHNR and FQNEAQ (reference sequence). After removal of 5 bases from V and 2 bases from J, the junction contained 3 bases not matched to a gene. CDR3 length equals 15 residues. This CDR3 is CASSQGLAGTYEQYF. The DNA for the CDR3 is TGTGCCAGCAGCCAGGGACTAGCGGGAACCTACGAGCAGTACTTC. Based on the CDR3 plus reference TRBV7-9 and TRBJ2-7, the full variable domain is DTGVSQNPRHKITKRGQNVTFRCDPISEHNRLYWYRQTLGQGPEFLTYFQNEAQLEKSRLLSDRFSAERPKGSFSTLEIQRTEQGDSAMYLCASSQGLAGTYEQYFGPGTRLTVT.

This clonotype was seen only a few times. This chain uses TRBV5-5 with TRBJ2-7; D unclear. Trimming left V 2 bases short and J 7 bases short, with 28 bases between. Per germline, CDR1 SGHKS and CDR2 YYEKEE (reference sequence). The CDR3 length is 18 residues. CDR3 region: CASSFPPGYKRSKVEQYF. DNA for the CDR3: TGTGCCAGCAGCTTTCCACCGGGTTACAAAAGGTCCAAAGTAGAGCAGTACTTC.

Comments on this clonotype: One end of the junction fails to match germline, which may point to a read error. The rearrangement links TRBV7-9 to TRBJ2-1; 10 nucleotides match TRBD2. The CDR3 has 11 residues. Germline-derived CDR1 and CDR2 are SEHNR and FQNEAQ (reference sequence). CDR3 residues: CASSLSGGSDF. The DNA of the CDR3 is TGTGCCAGCAGCCTTAGCGGGGGGTCCGACTTC.

V usage is TRBV29-1 and J usage is TRBJ2-1; 12 positions agree with TRBD1. J gave up 12 bases and V 5 bases, and 14 bases lay outside the gene matches. Looked up from germline, CDR1 is SQVTM and CDR2 is ANQGSEA. CDR3 size: 15 residues. The CDR3, as DNA: TGCAGCGTTAGTCCCTCGGGGACAGGGGGCCGGCGGCAGTTCTTC. It specifies CSVSPSGTGGRRQFF.

The genes are TRBV20-1 and TRBJ2-7, with D perhaps matching TRBD2 (6 bases). V was cut by 8 bases and J by 2 bases, with 19 bases left in between. The CDR3 runs 14 residues. The germline V gene has CDR1 DFQATT and CDR2 SNEGSKA (reference sequence). For the CDR3, the DNA is TGCAGTACCAAGGCGGAGGACTATCCCTACGAGCAGTACTTC. Amino acid sequence: CSTKAEDYPYEQYF.

V usage is TRBV15 and J usage is TRBJ2-1; 8 bases match TRBD2. J was trimmed by 3 bases and V by 3 bases; bases with no gene match: 4. Germline V gene sequence: CDR1 LNHNV, CDR2 YYDKDF (reference sequence). The CDR3 totals 15 residues. DNA for the CDR3: TGTGCCACCAGCAGGGGACTAGTGGACTACAATGAGCAGTTCTTC. Translating gives CATSRGLVDYNEQFF.

About this clonotype: The germline gene is not matched at one end of the junction; a read error may be the cause. The chain uses TRBV6-1 and TRBJ1-2; D might be TRBD1 (6 bases). CDR3 length: 11 residues. Germline V lookup: CDR1 MNHNS, CDR2 SASEGT. The CDR3 region is CASSAHREKGF. CDR3 sequence (DNA): TGTGCCAGCAGTGCCCACAGGGAGAAAGGTTTC.